These T cell receptor beta chains were read from a single sample in a study of human T cells and chemical hapten exposure. TCRdb called the RACE reads again in MiXCR, with one record for every CDR3 protein. The sample records 95,000 to 150,000 distinct CDR3 sequences, about 13% being singletons. The input for sequencing was whole blood, taken in connection with sensitization to the hapten diphenylcyclopropenone (DPC). These TCRs come from a young woman with alopecia areata. Some clones in this sample may be carry-over from other donors' samples. CDR3s include the opening cysteine and the closing phenylalanine or tryptophan. The D gene is left open where the match is weak. The listing skips clone size in some rows; elsewhere it reads once, few, many or a size class.

size: many
J: TRBJ2-5
D: NA
V: TRBV7-2
DNA: TGTGCCAGCAGCCCCGGGTCGCCGACAGCGGACCCAGTGGCCCAGTACTTC
CDR3: CASSPGSPTADPVAQYF

size: many
J: TRBJ2-3
D: TRBD1
V: TRBV7-2
DNA: TGTGCCAGCAGCCTGAAAGGGACAGGGGGCGAGGTCGCAGATACGCAGTATTTT
CDR3: CASSLKGTGGEVADTQYF

size: few
J: TRBJ2-2
D: TRBD2
V: TRBV4-3
DNA: TGCGCCAGCAGCCAACACGTAGGACTAGCGAGGAAGCTGTTTTTT
CDR3: CASSQHVGLARKLFF

size: NA
J: TRBJ1-5
D: NA
V: TRBV27
DNA: TGTGCCAGCAGTGTTACAGATAGCAATCAGCCCCAGCATTTT
CDR3: CASSVTDSNQPQHF

size: NA
J: TRBJ2-3
D: TRBD2
V: TRBV11-2
DNA: TGTGCCAGCAGCTACCTAGCGGCGGGGGGCGCAGATACGCAGTATTTT
CDR3: CASSYLAAGGADTQYF

size: NA
J: TRBJ2-3
D: TRBD2
V: TRBV20-1
DNA: TGCAGTGCTAGAGATTTGTTTCCGAGCGGGGCCCCAACGGATACGCAGTATTTT
CDR3: CSARDLFPSGAPTDTQYF

size: many
J: TRBJ1-5
D: NA
V: TRBV6-5
DNA: TGTGCCAGCAGGCCAACAGGGACGGGGCAAATCAGCCCCCAGCATTTT
CDR3: CASRPTGTGQISPQHF

size: few
J: TRBJ2-3
D: TRBD2
V: TRBV14
DNA: TGTGCCAGCAGCCTTAGCGGGGTAACCACAGATACGCAGTATTTT
CDR3: CASSLSGVTTDTQYF

size: NA
J: TRBJ1-1
D: NA
V: TRBV28
DNA: TGTGCCAGCAGTACTAGGACGGCCATGAACACTGAAGCTTTCTTT
CDR3: CASSTRTAMNTEAFF

size: NA
J: TRBJ2-2
D: NA
V: TRBV6-5
DNA: TGTGCCAGCAGTTACCCGGGACTTAACACCGGGGAGCTGTTTTTT
CDR3: CASSYPGLNTGELFF

size: NA
J: TRBJ2-3
D: NA
V: TRBV7-9
DNA: TGTGCCAGCAGCTTAGACACGGGGAGCACAGATACGCAGTATTTT
CDR3: CASSLDTGSTDTQYF

size: NA
J: TRBJ2-4
D: NA
V: TRBV29-1
DNA: TGCAGCGCCGGGATAGCCAAAAACATTCAGTACTTC
CDR3: CSAGIAKNIQYF

size: few
J: TRBJ1-3
D: NA
V: TRBV6-5
DNA: TGTGCCACTCAAACAGGCTACGGAAACACCATATATTTT
CDR3: CATQTGYGNTIYF

size: NA
J: TRBJ2-7
D: TRBD1
V: TRBV5-4
DNA: TGTGCCAGCAGCTTCTATGGGACAGGGGGCAGAGACGAGCAGTACTTC
CDR3: CASSFYGTGGRDEQYF

size: many
J: TRBJ2-3
D: TRBD1
V: TRBV7-6
DNA: TGTGCCAGCAGCTCGCAGGGACAGAGCACAGATACGCAGTATTTT
CDR3: CASSSQGQSTDTQYF

size: few
J: TRBJ1-1
D: TRBD1
V: TRBV12-5
DNA: TGTGCTAGTGGCCCTGACAGGGCAGGATGGGGCGAAGCTTTCTTT
CDR3: CASGPDRAGWGEAFF

size: many
J: TRBJ2-7
D: NA
V: TRBV5-1
DNA: TGCGCCAGCCAGAGGGACACTACAACCTACGAGCAGTACTTC
CDR3: CASQRDTTTYEQYF

size: few
J: TRBJ1-6
D: TRBD1
V: TRBV7-2
DNA: TGTGCCAGCAGCTTAGCGCTCGGACAGGGGAATTCACCCCTCCACTTT
CDR3: CASSLALGQGNSPLHF

size: many
J: TRBJ1-1
D: TRBD1
V: TRBV3-1
DNA: TGTGCCAGCAGCCTGGACAGGACTGAAGCTTTCTTT
CDR3: CASSLDRTEAFF

size: few
J: TRBJ2-7
D: NA
V: TRBV18
DNA: TGTGCCAGCTCACCATGCCAGGGGAGGTGCGAGCAGTACTTC
CDR3: CASSPCQGRCEQYF

size: few
J: TRBJ2-3
D: TRBD1
V: TRBV6-1
DNA: TGTGCCAGCAGTGAATTCGGGACAGAATCATACACAGATACGCAGTATTTT
CDR3: CASSEFGTESYTDTQYF

size: many
J: TRBJ1-3
D: NA
V: TRBV7-9
DNA: TGTGCCAGCACCTTCCCGCCTTCCCCAGTTAGGCCTGGAAACACCATATATTTT
CDR3: CASTFPPSPVRPGNTIYF

size: many
J: TRBJ2-5
D: NA
V: TRBV27
DNA: TGTGCCAGCAGTCCATCCATCGGACTCCAGCCCCAAGAGACCCAGTACTTC
CDR3: CASSPSIGLQPQETQYF